This TCR beta chain was retrieved from a study of cytomegalovirus exposure and HLA in healthy donors. Study results and caveats: An ancestry cluster, one associated with Asian ancestry, reportedly showed fewer N-insertions than the approximately 720-donor mean in a later analysis.

In the PCR, 60 Vbeta and 13 Jbeta primers were used. Here immunoSEQ multiplex PCR was the method, and the copy in TCRdb shows in-frame clones only, minus some. Of around 140,000 clones in the sample, around 78% were seen once. Each donor was healthy, and each was a bone marrow donor. The CDR3 runs to 16 residues. V was pared by 6 bases and J by 2 bases, with 14 bases between. Germline V gene lookup returns CDR1 LNHDA and CDR2 SQIVND (reference sequence). A note on this clone: Its cognate antigen is unknown.

The gene calls are TRBV19 and TRBJ1-6; a weak D match, TRBD1 (6 bases). Sequencing input: PBMCs. This sequence originates from a man aged 40-49 years in good health and CMV-seronegative. The CDR3 DNA reads TGTGCCAGTAGCCCCTCGAGGACAGCCTATAATTCACCCCTCCACTTT. It is translated as CASSPSRTAYNSPLHF.